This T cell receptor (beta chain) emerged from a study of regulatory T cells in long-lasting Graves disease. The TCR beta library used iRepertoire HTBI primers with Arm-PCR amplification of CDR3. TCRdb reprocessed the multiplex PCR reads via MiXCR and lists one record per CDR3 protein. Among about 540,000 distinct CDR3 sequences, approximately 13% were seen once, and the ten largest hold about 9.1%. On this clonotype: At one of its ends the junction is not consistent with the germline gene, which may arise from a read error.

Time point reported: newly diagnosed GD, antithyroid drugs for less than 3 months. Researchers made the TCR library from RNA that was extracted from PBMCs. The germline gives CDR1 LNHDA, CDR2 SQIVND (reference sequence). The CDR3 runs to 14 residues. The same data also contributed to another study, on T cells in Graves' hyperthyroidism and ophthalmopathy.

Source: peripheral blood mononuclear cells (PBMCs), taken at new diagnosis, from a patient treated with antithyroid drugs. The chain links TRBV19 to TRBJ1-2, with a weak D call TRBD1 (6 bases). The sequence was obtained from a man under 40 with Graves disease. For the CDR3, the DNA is TGTGCCAGTAGTATTGATTGGCAGGGGCTCTCTTTTTACTTC. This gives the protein CASSIDWQGLSFYF.